A single sample is the source of the 11 T cell receptor beta chains below, sequenced in a study of OX40 agonist ivuxolimab in advanced cancers. Measured with immunoSEQ multiplex PCR; TCRdb has only the in-frame clones, and not every one. The sample carries fewer than 90,000 clones, 91% recorded once. The specimen comprised CD4+ or CD8+ T cells sorted from blood, sampled in a trial of the OX40 agonist ivuxolimab. These receptors came from an adult with an advanced solid tumor such as melanoma, head and neck, liver or kidney cancer.

The rearrangement joins TRBV7-2 to TRBJ2-2; unclear D gene. Trimming left V 5 bases short and J 5 bases short, with 9 bases between. The CDR3 has 13 residues. Germline assignment: CDR1 SGHTA and CDR2 FQGNSA. The DNA of the CDR3 is TGTGCCAGCAGCCTTCGCTTGACCGGGGAGCTGTTTTTT. It encodes CASSLRLTGELFF.

The chain combines TRBV7-2 with TRBJ2-7; 8 bases are a match to TRBD1. V shed 5 bases, J shed 7 bases, and the junction held 10 bases outside the gene matches. The CDR3 covers 14 residues. Germline CDR1 is SGHTA and CDR2 is FQGNSA. CDR3 in DNA: TGTGCCAGCAGCAGACAGGGGCGGGCTGGGGAGCAGTACTTC. This encodes CASSRQGRAGEQYF. Complete variable domain (other parts from reference TRBV7-2 and TRBJ2-7): GAGVSQSPSNKVTEKGKDVELRCDPISGHTALYWYRQSLGQGLEFLIYFQGNSAPDKSGLPSDRFSAERTGGSVSTLTIQRTQQEDSAVYLCASSRQGRAGEQYFGPGTRLTVT.

The chain links TRBV6-5 to TRBJ2-7; 8 bases map to TRBD1. CDR1 is MNHEY, CDR2 SVGAGI, per germline. This CDR3 comprises 14 residues. J was trimmed by 5 bases and V by 6 bases; bases with no gene match: 9. The CDR3: CASRTTGVVNEQYF. The CDR3 DNA follows: TGTGCCAGCAGAACGACAGGGGTGGTAAACGAGCAGTACTTC.

The chain couples TRBV27 to TRBJ1-1; D is possibly TRBD1 (6 bases). The CDR3 has 13 amino acids. Trimming took off 3 bases at V and 5 bases at J, with 10 bases between the two ends. CDR1 and CDR2 (germline): MNHEY, SMNVEV (reference sequence). The CDR3 region has the DNA TGTGCCAGCAGTTTGGAGGGGGTGACTGAAGCTTTCTTT. This translates into CASSLEGVTEAFF.

This chain links TRBV19 with TRBJ1-2; 8 bases map to TRBD1. The V segment lost 6 bases and the J segment 7 bases; nucleotides outside the gene matches: 7. The CDR3 is made up of 13 amino acids. In germline, CDR1 is LNHDA, CDR2 SQIVND (reference sequence). The CDR3 DNA follows: TGTGCCAGTAGCCCGGACAGGGCAGGTGGCTACACCTTC. Translation gives CASSPDRAGGYTF.

This chain connects TRBV5-1 to TRBJ1-2, with 8 nucleotides matching TRBD1. CDR1 and CDR2 (germline): SGHRS, YFSETQ. V lost 5 bases and J lost 8; bases outside the gene matches: 14. The CDR3 runs 15 residues. CDR3 DNA: TGCGCCAGCAGTTGGGGGACAGGAACCACGGGAGGCTACACCTTC. Its protein is CASSWGTGTTGGYTF.

The CDR3 nucleotides read TGTGCCAGCAGTGAAAACGGTAGCGGCCAAGAGACCCAGTACTTC. Translating gives CASSENGSGQETQYF. The J gene is TRBJ2-5, the V gene TRBV2, with TRBD2 as a possible D gene (6 bases). Looked up from germline, CDR1 is SNHLY and CDR2 is FYNNEI. The CDR3 spans 15 residues. V lost 2 bases, J lost 1 base, and 11 bases lay in between.

The rearrangement links TRBV28 to TRBJ2-2, with 7 bases identical to TRBD1. Germline loops: CDR1 MDHEN, CDR2 SYDVKM. The CDR3 runs to 16 residues. With V trimmed by 0 bases and J by 0 bases, 1 base remained unmatched. CDR3 coding DNA: TGTGCCAGCAGTTTATGGGGACAGACGAACACCGGGGAGCTGTTTTTT. It codes for CASSLWGQTNTGELFF.

J is TRBJ2-3 and V is TRBV28; no firm D call. The CDR3 spans 14 residues. Trimming removed 8 bases at V and 0 bases at J, with 12 bases between. Per germline, CDR1 MDHEN and CDR2 SYDVKM. The CDR3 here is CASQDPQSTDTQYF. Here the CDR3 DNA reads TGTGCCAGCCAGGACCCCCAAAGCACAGATACGCAGTATTTT.

The rearrangement joins TRBV7-2 to TRBJ2-3; tentatively, D is TRBD1 (6 bases). Germline loops: CDR1 SGHTA, CDR2 FQGNSA. This CDR3 is 15 amino acids long. V was pared by 0 bases and J by 4 bases, with 11 bases between. CDR3 nucleotides: TGTGCCAGCAGCTTAGCCCTCCCAGGGGCAGATACGCAGTATTTT. This gives the protein CASSLALPGADTQYF. The full variable domain, rest sourced from reference TRBV7-2 and TRBJ2-3, is GAGVSQSPSNKVTEKGKDVELRCDPISGHTALYWYRQSLGQGLEFLIYFQGNSAPDKSGLPSDRFSAERTGGSVSTLTIQRTQQEDSAVYLCASSLALPGADTQYFGPGTRLTVL.

The table lists this clone with a count of one. This sequence joins TRBV10-3 and TRBJ2-7, with TRBD2 identical over 9 bases. V lost 0 bases and J lost 8; bases outside the gene matches: 8. CDR1 and CDR2 from the germline V gene are ENHRY and SYGVKD. CDR3 length equals 15 residues. For the CDR3, the DNA is TGTGCCATCAGTGAGTCGTTAGCGGGAGATAGGAAGCAGTACTTC. Encoded protein: CAISESLAGDRKQYF.